These 12 T cell receptor beta chains were all obtained from the same sample, sequenced in a study of blood T cells in healthy people across ages. A J-beta primer mix and a sample-barcoded 5' primer were used in a second PCR of roughly 6 to 11 cycles. TCRdb re-called the 5' RACE reads with MiXCR, one entry per CDR3 protein. The sample consists of hundreds of thousands of distinct CDR3 sequences, over 20% of them appearing once. The source material was blood. All receptors derive from a man in his 70s in good health.

The CDR3 protein is CASSKAALKNIQYF. As DNA, the CDR3 is TGTGCCAGCAGTAAGGCGGCACTTAAAAACATTCAGTACTTC. The chain combines TRBV12-3 or TRBV12-4 with TRBJ2-4; no reliable D call. This CDR3 comprises 14 residues. The ends were cut back, 5 bases at V and 4 bases at J, with 12 bases in the middle.

This chain joins TRBV12-3 or TRBV12-4 and TRBJ1-1; maybe TRBD1 (6 bases). V was trimmed by 2 bases and J by 8 bases, leaving 9 bases between them. The CDR3 sequence is 12 residues long. This chain's CDR3 is CASSLSGQEAFF. CDR3 sequence (DNA): TGTGCCAGCAGTTTATCCGGACAGGAAGCTTTCTTT.

The chain couples TRBV9 to TRBJ1-4, with a tentative D call TRBD1 (6 bases). The ends were cut back, 3 bases at V and 2 bases at J, with 14 bases in the middle. CDR3 length: 16 amino acids. Germline V lookup: CDR1 SGDLS, CDR2 YYNGEE. For the CDR3, the DNA is TGTGCCAGCAGCGCCCGCCCTACAGGGACTAATGAAAAACTGTTTTTT. This translates into CASSARPTGTNEKLFF.

The V gene is TRBV6-2 or TRBV6-3, the J gene TRBJ2-7; D is possibly TRBD1 or TRBD2 (5 bases each). V was clipped by 0 bases and J by 5 bases, with 11 bases between them. Germline V gene sequence: CDR1 MNHEY, CDR2 SVGEGT. The CDR3 has 14 residues. Written as DNA, the CDR3 is TGTGCCAGCAGTTACTCGATGGGGGTCCACGAGCAGTACTTC. Amino acid sequence: CASSYSMGVHEQYF.

This clonotype has only a few counts. This chain connects TRBV2 to TRBJ2-5, with TRBD2 as a possible D gene (6 bases). The CDR3 is 14 amino acids. CDR1 SNHLY and CDR2 FYNNEI come from the germline V gene. Trimming left V 7 bases short and J 6 bases short, with 18 bases between. CDR3 in amino acids: CASTKGTGRQTQYF. CDR3 nucleotide sequence: TGTGCCAGCACTAAAGGGACTGGTAGGCAGACCCAGTACTTC.

The sample holds a few counts of this clonotype. The chain uses TRBV20-1 and TRBJ2-7, with TRBD1 matching over 12 bases. V lost 0 bases and J lost 13; bases outside the gene matches: 10. The CDR3 covers 14 residues. Looked up from germline, CDR1 is DFQATT and CDR2 is SNEGSKA (reference sequence). The CDR3 protein is CSARDGTGGPREYF. The CDR3 DNA follows: TGCAGTGCTAGAGACGGGACAGGGGGCCCCAGGGAATACTTC.

The V call is TRBV2, the J call TRBJ1-3, with D unresolved. The germline V and J ends were trimmed by 9 bases and 0 bases, with 3 bases remaining between them. This CDR3 is 11 amino acids long. CDR1 and CDR2 (germline): SNHLY, FYNNEI. Here the CDR3 DNA reads TGTGCCAGTAACTCTGGAAACACCATATATTTT. Its translation is CASNSGNTIYF. Looking up the rest from reference TRBV2 and TRBJ1-3 gives the full variable domain: EPEVTQTPSHQVTQMGQEVILRCVPISNHLYFYWYRQILGQKVEFLVSFYNNEISEKSEIFDDQFSVERPDGSNFTLKIRSTKLEDSAMYFCASNSGNTIYFGEGSWLTVV.

V is TRBV7-2 and J is TRBJ2-6; D might be TRBD1 (5 bases). Trimming cost V 1 base and J 4 bases, with 17 bases left between them. The CDR3 runs to 18 residues. CDR1 and CDR2 (germline): SGHTA, FQGNSA. The chain's CDR3 is CASSLVGVHWAGANVLTF. As DNA, the CDR3 is TGTGCCAGCAGCTTAGTAGGGGTTCATTGGGCCGGGGCCAACGTCCTGACTTTC.

This clonotype was recorded a few times. V usage is TRBV28 and J usage is TRBJ2-1, with D possibly TRBD1 on 5 matching bases. V lost 6 bases to trimming and J lost 1 base, with 16 bases between them. Germline assignment: CDR1 MDHEN and CDR2 SYDVKM. CDR3 size: 16 residues. CDR3 DNA sequence: TGTGCCAGCAGCAGTACAGGCTCTGTATCCTACAATGAGCAGTTCTTC. It codes for CASSSTGSVSYNEQFF.

The chain uses TRBV20-1 and TRBJ2-5, with 8 bases matching TRBD1. Germline CDR1 and CDR2: DFQATT and SNEGSKA (reference sequence). The CDR3 totals 15 residues. V shed 5 bases and J 1 base; nucleotides not matched to a gene: 9. The CDR3 DNA reads TGCAGTGCTCAGGGGGCTACCACTTCCCAAGAGACCCAGTACTTC. Its protein product is CSAQGATTSQETQYF.

This chain links TRBV28 with TRBJ2-5, with 7 bases aligning to TRBD1. The CDR3 runs to 14 residues. Looked up from germline, CDR1 is MDHEN and CDR2 is SYDVKM. Unmatched junction bases numbered 6, after V lost 3 bases and J lost 5 bases. CDR3 nucleotides: TGTGCCAGCAGTTTCCAGGGGGTGGTGGAGACCCAGTACTTC. Protein sequence: CASSFQGVVETQYF. Variable domain in full (rest from reference TRBV28 and TRBJ2-5): DVKVTQSSRYLVKRTGEKVFLECVQDMDHENMFWYRQDPGLGLRLIYFSYDVKMKEKGDIPEGYSVSREKKERFSLILESASTNQTSMYLCASSFQGVVETQYFGPGTRLLVL.

This clonotype appeared a few times. The genes are TRBV20-1 and TRBJ2-7, with 7 bases that match TRBD2. J gave up 4 bases and V 5 bases, and 8 bases lay outside the gene matches. CDR1 is DFQATT, CDR2 SNEGSKA, per germline (reference sequence). The CDR3 extends over 13 amino acids. DNA of the CDR3: TGCAGTGCTGAGACGCGGGAGTCGTACGAGCAGTACTTC. Translating gives CSAETRESYEQYF.